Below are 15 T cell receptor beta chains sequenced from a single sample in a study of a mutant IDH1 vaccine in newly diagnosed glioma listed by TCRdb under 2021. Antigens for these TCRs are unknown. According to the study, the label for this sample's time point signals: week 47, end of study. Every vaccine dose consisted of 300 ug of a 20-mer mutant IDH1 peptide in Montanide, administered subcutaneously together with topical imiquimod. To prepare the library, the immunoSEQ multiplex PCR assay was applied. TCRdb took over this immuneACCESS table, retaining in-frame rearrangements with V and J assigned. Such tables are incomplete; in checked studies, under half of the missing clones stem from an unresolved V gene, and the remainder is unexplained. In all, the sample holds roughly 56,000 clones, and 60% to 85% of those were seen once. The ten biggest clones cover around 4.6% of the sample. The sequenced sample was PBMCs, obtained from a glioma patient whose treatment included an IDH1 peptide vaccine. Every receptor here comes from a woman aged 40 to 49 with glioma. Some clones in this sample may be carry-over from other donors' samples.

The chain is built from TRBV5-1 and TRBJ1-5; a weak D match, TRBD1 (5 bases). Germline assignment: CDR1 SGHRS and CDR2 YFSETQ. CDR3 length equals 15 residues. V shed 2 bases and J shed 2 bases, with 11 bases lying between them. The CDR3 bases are TGCGCCAGCAGCTTCACCGGGACCCGCAATCAGCCCCAGCATTTT. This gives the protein CASSFTGTRNQPQHF.

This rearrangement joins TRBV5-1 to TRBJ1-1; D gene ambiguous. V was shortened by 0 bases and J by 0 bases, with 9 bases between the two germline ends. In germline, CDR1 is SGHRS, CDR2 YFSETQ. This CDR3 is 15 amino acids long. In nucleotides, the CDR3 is TGCGCCAGCAGCTTGGGTCCTGGGATGAACACTGAAGCTTTCTTT. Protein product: CASSLGPGMNTEAFF.

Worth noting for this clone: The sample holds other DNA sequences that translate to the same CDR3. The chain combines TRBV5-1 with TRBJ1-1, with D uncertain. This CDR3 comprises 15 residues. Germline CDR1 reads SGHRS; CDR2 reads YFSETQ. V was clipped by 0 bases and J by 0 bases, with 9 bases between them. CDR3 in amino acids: CASSLVGSMNTEAFF. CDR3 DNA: TGCGCCAGCAGCTTGGTTGGCAGCATGAACACTGAAGCTTTCTTT.

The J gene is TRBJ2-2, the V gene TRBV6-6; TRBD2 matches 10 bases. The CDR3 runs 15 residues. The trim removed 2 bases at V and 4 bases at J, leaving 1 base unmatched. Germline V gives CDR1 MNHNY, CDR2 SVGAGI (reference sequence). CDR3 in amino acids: CASSYRTSGTGELFF. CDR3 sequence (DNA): TGTGCCAGCAGTTACAGGACTAGCGGCACCGGGGAGCTGTTTTTT.

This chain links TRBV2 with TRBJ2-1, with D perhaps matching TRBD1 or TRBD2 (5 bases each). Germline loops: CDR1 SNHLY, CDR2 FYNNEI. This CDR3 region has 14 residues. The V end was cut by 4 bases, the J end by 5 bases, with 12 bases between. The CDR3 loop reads CASSAGTAHNEQFF. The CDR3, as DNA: TGTGCCAGCAGTGCCGGGACCGCCCACAATGAGCAGTTCTTC.

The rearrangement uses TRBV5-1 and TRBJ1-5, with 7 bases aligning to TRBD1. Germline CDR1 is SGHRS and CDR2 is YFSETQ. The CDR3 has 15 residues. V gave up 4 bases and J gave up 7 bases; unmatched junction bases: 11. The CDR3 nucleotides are TGCGCCAGCAGCGAGACCACAGGGGCGGGACAGCCCCAGCATTTT. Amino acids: CASSETTGAGQPQHF.

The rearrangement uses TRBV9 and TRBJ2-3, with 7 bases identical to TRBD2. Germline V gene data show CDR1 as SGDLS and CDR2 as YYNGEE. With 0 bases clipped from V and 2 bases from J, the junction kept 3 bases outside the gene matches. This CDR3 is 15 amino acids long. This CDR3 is CASSVAAGYTDTQYF. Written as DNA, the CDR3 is TGTGCCAGCAGCGTAGCAGCGGGATACACAGATACGCAGTATTTT.

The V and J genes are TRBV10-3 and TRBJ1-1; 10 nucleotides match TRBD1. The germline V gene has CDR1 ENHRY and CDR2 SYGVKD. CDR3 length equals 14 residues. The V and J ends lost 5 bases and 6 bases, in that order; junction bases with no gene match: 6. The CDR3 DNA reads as TGTGCCATCAGTACCGGGACAGGGGTCGCTGAAGCTTTCTTT. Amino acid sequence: CAISTGTGVAEAFF.

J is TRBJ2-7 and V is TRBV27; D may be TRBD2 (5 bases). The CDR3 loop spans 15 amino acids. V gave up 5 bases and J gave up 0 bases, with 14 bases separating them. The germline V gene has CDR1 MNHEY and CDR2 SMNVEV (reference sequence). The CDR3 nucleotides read TGTGCCAGCAGTCTCCAAGGACGGGGCTCCTACGAGCAGTACTTC. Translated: CASSLQGRGSYEQYF.

The CDR3 nucleotides read TGTGCCAGCAGTTATGATGGGCCAACTAATGAAAAACTGTTTTTT. Translating gives CASSYDGPTNEKLFF. The rearrangement links TRBV6-6 to TRBJ1-4; D not certain. Germline V CDR1 and CDR2: MNHNY, SVGAGI (reference sequence). The V gene lost 3 bases and the J gene lost 0 bases, with 8 bases spanning the gap. The length of the CDR3 is 15 residues.

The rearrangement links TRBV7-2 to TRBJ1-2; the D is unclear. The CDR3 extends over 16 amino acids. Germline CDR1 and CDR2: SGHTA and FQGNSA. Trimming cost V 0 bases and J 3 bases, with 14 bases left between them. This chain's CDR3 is CASSLALDRGYYGYTF. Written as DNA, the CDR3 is TGTGCCAGCAGCTTAGCGCTGGATAGAGGGTACTATGGCTACACCTTC.

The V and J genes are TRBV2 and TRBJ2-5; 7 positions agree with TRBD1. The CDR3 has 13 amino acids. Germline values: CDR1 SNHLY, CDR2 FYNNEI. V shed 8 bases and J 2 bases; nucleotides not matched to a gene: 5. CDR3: CASQGGQQETQYF. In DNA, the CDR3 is TGTGCCAGCCAAGGGGGCCAGCAAGAGACCCAGTACTTC.

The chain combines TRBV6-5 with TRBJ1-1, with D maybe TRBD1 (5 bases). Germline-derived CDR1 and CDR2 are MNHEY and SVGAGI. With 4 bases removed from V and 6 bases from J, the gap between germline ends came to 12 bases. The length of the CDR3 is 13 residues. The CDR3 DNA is TGTGCCAGCAGTTCCCATTCAGGGCCTGAAGCTTTCTTT. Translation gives CASSSHSGPEAFF.

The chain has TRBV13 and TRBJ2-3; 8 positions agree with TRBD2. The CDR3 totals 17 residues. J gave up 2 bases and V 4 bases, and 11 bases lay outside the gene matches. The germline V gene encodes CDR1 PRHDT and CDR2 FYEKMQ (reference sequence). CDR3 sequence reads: CASSSLESGGYTDTQYF. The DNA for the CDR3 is TGTGCCAGCAGCTCCCTAGAGAGCGGGGGATACACAGATACGCAGTATTTT.

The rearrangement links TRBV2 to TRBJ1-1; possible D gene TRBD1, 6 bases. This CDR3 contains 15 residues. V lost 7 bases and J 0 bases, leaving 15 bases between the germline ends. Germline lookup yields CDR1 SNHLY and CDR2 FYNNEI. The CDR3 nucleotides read TGTGCCAGCAACCTACAGGGACTTATGAACACTGAAGCTTTCTTT. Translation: CASNLQGLMNTEAFF.